Following are 12 T cell receptor beta chains from one sample sequenced in a study of T cell repertoires in cytomegalovirus infection. One entry per CDR3 protein, called by TCRdb with MiXCR from the reads. The data hold 650,000 to 900,000 distinct CDR3 sequences, with roughly 33% observed a single time. Their cognate antigens are unknown. This specimen consisted of cultured CD8+ T cells from PBMCs, obtained from culture after CMV antigen stimulation. These receptors were obtained from a human donor in good health (CMV status not recorded). Some clones in this sample may be carry-over from other donors' samples.

This clonotype appeared a single time. V is TRBV27 and J is TRBJ1-2; D is undetermined. Germline lookup yields CDR1 MNHEY and CDR2 SMNVEV (reference sequence). Trimming left V 8 bases short and J 2 bases short, with 18 bases between. The CDR3 runs to 15 residues. The CDR3 coding sequence is TGTGCCAGCCTCGGTGGTGTAGGGCCGAACTATGGCTACACCTTC. Translating gives CASLGGVGPNYGYTF.

The rearrangement uses TRBV19 and TRBJ2-7; TRBD1 aligns across 9 bases. The CDR3 covers 18 residues. Per germline, CDR1 LNHDA and CDR2 SQIVND (reference sequence). The V gene end was trimmed by 7 bases and the J gene end by 4 bases; junction bases not matched to a gene: 20. The CDR3 DNA is TGTGCCAGTAAGAACAAGAGGAATAGGACAGGGGAAGATTACGAGCAGTACTTC. It translates to CASKNKRNRTGEDYEQYF.

This clonotype was counted many times. The CDR3 DNA reads TGTGCCAGCAGCTTAGATTGGGCCACCCTCTCCTACAATGAGCAGTTCTTC. This translates into CASSLDWATLSYNEQFF. V usage is TRBV11-2 and J usage is TRBJ2-1; D call uncertain. This CDR3 comprises 17 residues. V was trimmed by 0 bases and J by 0 bases, leaving 12 bases between them. Per the germline V gene, CDR1 is SGHAT and CDR2 is FQNNGV. The full variable domain, with the rest looked up from reference TRBV11-2 and TRBJ2-1, is EAGVAQSPRYKIIEKRQSVAFWCNPISGHATLYWYQQILGQGPKLLIQFQNNGVVDDSQLPKDRFSAERLKGVDSTLKIQPAKLEDSAVYLCASSLDWATLSYNEQFFGPGTRLTVL.

This clonotype showed up just a few times. This chain links TRBV19 with TRBJ1-6, with 7 bases identical to TRBD1. The CDR3 is made up of 17 amino acids. Germline V gives CDR1 LNHDA, CDR2 SQIVND (reference sequence). The J segment lost 0 bases and the V segment lost 7 bases, leaving 9 bases of the junction unmatched. The chain's CDR3 is CASTTGTAFSYNSPLHF. CDR3 coding DNA: TGTGCCAGTACCACCGGGACAGCATTCTCCTATAATTCACCCCTCCACTTT. Filled out from reference TRBV19 and TRBJ1-6, the complete variable domain reads DGGITQSPKYLFRKEGQNVTLSCEQNLNHDAMYWYRQDPGQGLRLIYYSQIVNDFQKGDIAEGYSVSREKKESFPLTVTSAQKNPTAFYLCASTTGTAFSYNSPLHFGNGTRLTVT.

V usage is TRBV5-6 and J usage is TRBJ2-3; 8 bases map to TRBD1. This CDR3 is 15 amino acids long. V lost 4 bases, J lost 4 bases, and 8 bases stayed unmatched. Germline assignment: CDR1 SGHDT and CDR2 YYEEEE. Here the CDR3 DNA reads TGTGCCAGCAGCCCGGACAGGGTTTTTTCAGATACGCAGTATTTT. Translated, it gives CASSPDRVFSDTQYF.

This chain connects TRBV14 to TRBJ1-2; D is unresolved. Per the germline V gene, CDR1 is SGHDN and CDR2 is FVKESK. V was trimmed by 0 bases and J by 4 bases, leaving 15 bases between them. This CDR3 contains 16 residues. This CDR3 is CASSQDPAAMAYGYTF. Written as DNA, the CDR3 is TGTGCCAGCAGCCAAGATCCAGCAGCTATGGCCTATGGCTACACCTTC. The full variable domain, its missing parts supplied by reference TRBV14 and TRBJ1-2, is EAGVTQFPSHSVIEKGQTVTLRCDPISGHDNLYWYRRVMGKEIKFLLHFVKESKQDESGMPNNRFLAERTGGTYSTLKVQPAELEDSGVYFCASSQDPAAMAYGYTFGSGTRLTVV.

This clonotype was seen a handful of times. The J gene is TRBJ2-7, the V gene TRBV7-9, with TRBD1 matching 9 bases. CDR3 length: 16 amino acids. Germline trimming cut 6 bases from V and 2 bases from J; bases unmatched to any gene: 11. Germline V gene lookup returns CDR1 SEHNR and CDR2 FQNEAQ (reference sequence). This chain's CDR3 is CASSHGRDRATYEQYF. The DNA of the CDR3 is TGTGCCAGCAGTCACGGCCGGGACAGGGCTACCTACGAGCAGTACTTC.

The rearrangement uses TRBV2 and TRBJ2-3; 7 positions agree with TRBD2. The V and J ends lost 6 bases and 1 base, in that order; junction bases with no gene match: 13. Per the germline V gene, CDR1 is SNHLY and CDR2 is FYNNEI. This CDR3 is built from 17 residues. CDR3 loop: CASRGLQIVWGTDTQYF. The CDR3 DNA sequence: TGTGCCAGCAGGGGACTACAAATCGTCTGGGGCACAGATACGCAGTATTTT.

This clonotype occurred a few times. This sequence joins TRBV29-1 and TRBJ1-2; no firm D call. The CDR3 extends over 15 amino acids. Germline V gives CDR1 SQVTM, CDR2 ANQGSEA. The V end lost 4 bases, the J end lost 4 bases, and 19 bases lay between the germline ends. The CDR3 sequence is CSVVTSLARGYGYTF. The CDR3 DNA reads as TGCAGCGTTGTTACTAGTCTTGCCCGGGGCTATGGCTACACCTTC.

The table lists this clonotype with a few counts. This chain connects TRBV12-3 or TRBV12-4 to TRBJ1-5; TRBD1 aligns across 7 bases. J lost 9 bases, V lost 5 bases, and 10 bases had no gene match. This CDR3 contains 14 residues. The CDR3: CASSMTGPLGPQHF. DNA for the CDR3: TGTGCCAGCAGTATGACAGGGCCGCTGGGGCCCCAGCATTTT.

The V and J genes are TRBV6-5 and TRBJ1-2; 7 bases agree with TRBD1. The V gene's germline CDR1 is MNHEY and CDR2 SVGAGI. V trimming: 7 bases; J trimming: 3 bases; junction bases outside the gene matches: 8. This CDR3 region has 14 residues. The CDR3 DNA reads TGTGCCAGCAACCCGGGACAGCCCTACTATGGCTACACCTTC. Its translation: CASNPGQPYYGYTF.

This clonotype has more than one count but fewer than ten. The chain combines TRBV7-2 with TRBJ1-4; D gene unclear. Germline V lookup: CDR1 SGHTA, CDR2 FQGNSA. Between the trimmed V and J ends, which lost 5 bases and 3 bases, there was a span of 22 bases. CDR3 length: 18 residues. CDR3 nucleotides: TGTGCCAGCAGCGCCGATCCGGGAAGCCACGGGGCTAATGAAAAACTGTTTTTT. Translated: CASSADPGSHGANEKLFF.